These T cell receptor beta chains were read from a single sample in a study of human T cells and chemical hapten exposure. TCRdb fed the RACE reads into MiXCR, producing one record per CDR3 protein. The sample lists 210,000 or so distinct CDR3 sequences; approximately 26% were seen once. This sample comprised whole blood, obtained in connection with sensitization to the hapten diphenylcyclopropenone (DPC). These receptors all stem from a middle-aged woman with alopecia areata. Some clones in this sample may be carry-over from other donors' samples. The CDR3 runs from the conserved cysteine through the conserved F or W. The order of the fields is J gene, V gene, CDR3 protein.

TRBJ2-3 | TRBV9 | CASSVARDTDTQYF
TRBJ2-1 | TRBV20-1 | CSAMGQFF
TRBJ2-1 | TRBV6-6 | CASSPHGLGHHEQFF
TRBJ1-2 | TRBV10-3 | CAISESIESAYGYTF
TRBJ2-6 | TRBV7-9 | CASSLLVLTF
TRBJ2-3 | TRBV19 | CASSIPDRVRRTDTQYF
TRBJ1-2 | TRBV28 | CASSRGGTDYGYTF
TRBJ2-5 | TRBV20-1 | CSARGQGGETQYF
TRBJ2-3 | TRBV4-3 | CASSQAGTSGLDTQYF
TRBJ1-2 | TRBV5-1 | CASSLDRVDGYTF
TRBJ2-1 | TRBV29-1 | CSVDGLAGADEQFF
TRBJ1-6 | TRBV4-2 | CASSQDPGDHNSPLHF
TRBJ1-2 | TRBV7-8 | CASSLETPRRGYTF
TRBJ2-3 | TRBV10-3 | CAIGQTSGRTDTQYF
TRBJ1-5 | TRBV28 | CASTIEYQPQHF
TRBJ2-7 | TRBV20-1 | CSASRLAGTSGGEQYF
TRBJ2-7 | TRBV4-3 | CASSQDEGALYEQYF
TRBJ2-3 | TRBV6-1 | CASRAPGTTQYF
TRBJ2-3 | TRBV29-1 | CSVEQPGRPGTQYF
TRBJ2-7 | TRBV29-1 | CTLTPGTSGYEQYF
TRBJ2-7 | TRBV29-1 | CSVLGQESSYEQYF
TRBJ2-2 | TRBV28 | CASSLWTASAGELFF
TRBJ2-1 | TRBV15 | CATSRAPGEQFF
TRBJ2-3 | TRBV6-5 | CASSFRQGSTQYF
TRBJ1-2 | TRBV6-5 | CATGQGRNYGYTF
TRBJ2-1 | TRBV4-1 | CASSQERTSRHYNEQFF